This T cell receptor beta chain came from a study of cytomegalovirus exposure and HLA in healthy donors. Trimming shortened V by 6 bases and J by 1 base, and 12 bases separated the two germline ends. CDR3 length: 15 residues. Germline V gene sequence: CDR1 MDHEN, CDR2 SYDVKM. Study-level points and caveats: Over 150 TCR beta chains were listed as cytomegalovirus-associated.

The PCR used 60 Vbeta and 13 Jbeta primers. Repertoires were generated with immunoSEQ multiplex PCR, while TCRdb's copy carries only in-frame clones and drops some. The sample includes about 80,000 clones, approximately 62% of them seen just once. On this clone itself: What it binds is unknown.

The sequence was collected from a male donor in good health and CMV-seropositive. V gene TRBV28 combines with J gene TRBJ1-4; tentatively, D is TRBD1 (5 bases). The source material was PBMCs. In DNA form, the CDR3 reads TGTGCCAGCAGCTTCGACAGCATAACTAATGAAAAACTGTTTTTT. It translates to CASSFDSITNEKLFF.